These 14 T cell receptor beta chains were all obtained from the same sample, sequenced in a study of T cell repertoires in cytomegalovirus infection. TCRdb re-analysed the reads in MiXCR, keeping a single row per CDR3 protein. The data contain 50,000 or so distinct CDR3 sequences, about a fifth of them singletons. What these receptors recognize is not known. Here the sequenced sample was CD8+ T cells from cultured PBMCs, taken from culture after CMV antigen stimulation. The source of these receptors is a human donor in good health (CMV status not recorded). Some clones in this sample may be carry-over from other donors' samples.

In this sample, this clonotype turned up many times. One end of the junction varies from germline; a read error may be responsible. The J gene is TRBJ1-3, the V gene TRBV7-7; no clear D. Per the germline V gene, CDR1 is SSHAT and CDR2 is FNYEAQ (reference sequence). This CDR3 has 15 amino acids. The CDR3: CASSLDRTSGNTIYF. The CDR3 nucleotides read TGTGCTAGCAGCTTAGACCGGACCTCTGGAAACACCATATATTTT.

This clonotype occurred many times. The chain has TRBV4-3 and TRBJ2-7; tentative D call: TRBD1 (7 bases). Germline V gene sequence: CDR1 LGHNA, CDR2 YSLEER. This CDR3 has 16 residues. The V end was cut by 0 bases, the J end by 4 bases, with 16 bases between. CDR3: CASSQEGGDRAYEQYF. The DNA of the CDR3 is TGCGCCAGCAGCCAAGAGGGGGGTGACAGGGCATACGAGCAGTACTTC.

This clonotype has only a few counts. V is TRBV7-9 and J is TRBJ1-2; D may be TRBD1 (6 bases). This CDR3 is built from 15 residues. V was pared by 3 bases and J by 4 bases, with 15 bases between. Germline V gene data show CDR1 as SEHNR and CDR2 as FQNEAQ (reference sequence). CDR3 residues: CASSFGAGARYGYTF. The DNA of the CDR3 is TGTGCCAGCAGCTTCGGCGCAGGGGCCCGCTATGGCTACACCTTC.

This clonotype has ten or more counts. The rearrangement links TRBV7-9 to TRBJ1-5; TRBD1 matches 7 bases. The CDR3 spans 16 residues. V lost 2 bases and J lost 1; bases outside the gene matches: 5. Germline V gene lookup returns CDR1 SEHNR and CDR2 FQNEAQ (reference sequence). The CDR3 sequence is CASSLSSQGSNQPQHF. DNA of the CDR3: TGTGCCAGCAGCTTATCCTCACAGGGGAGCAATCAGCCCCAGCATTTT.

The chain employs TRBV7-9 and TRBJ2-3, with TRBD2 matching over 15 bases. J was trimmed by 10 bases and V by 7 bases; bases with no gene match: 9. The CDR3 length is 15 residues. Per the germline V gene, CDR1 is SEHNR and CDR2 is FQNEAQ (reference sequence). The CDR3 coding sequence is TGTGCCAGCACCTGGACTAGCGGGAGGGCCGTCTCGCAGTATTTT. Its translation: CASTWTSGRAVSQYF.

This clonotype was seen many times. V and J are TRBV7-8 and TRBJ2-3; the match to TRBD2 covers 8 bases. Per germline, CDR1 SGHVS and CDR2 FQNEAQ. Trimming took 7 bases from V and 4 from J; bases not matched to a gene: 4. The CDR3 totals 13 residues. CDR3 in DNA: TGTGCCAGCACCTACGGGGGGGCAGATACGCAGTATTTT. Translated: CASTYGGADTQYF.

This clonotype was counted ten times or more. The V call is TRBV6-1, the J call TRBJ1-6; possibly TRBD1 for D (5 bases). V lost 3 bases and J 3 bases, leaving 6 bases between the germline ends. This CDR3 spans 14 amino acids. Germline CDR1 and CDR2: MNHNS and SASEGT. DNA for the CDR3: TGTGCCAGCAGTGACAGGGACTATAATTCACCCCTCCACTTT. It specifies CASSDRDYNSPLHF.

The genes are TRBV2 and TRBJ2-7; TRBD2 agrees at 8 bases. Germline assignment: CDR1 SNHLY and CDR2 FYNNEI. The CDR3 runs 14 residues. After removal of 10 bases from V and 5 bases from J, the junction contained 13 bases not matched to a gene. The DNA of the CDR3 is TGTGCCACCGAGGGGGGCGGGGGGCCTGACGAGCAGTACTTC. Residues: CATEGGGGPDEQYF.

The chain uses TRBV6-2 or TRBV6-3 and TRBJ2-2; 12 nucleotides agree with TRBD2. Unmatched junction bases numbered 6, after V lost 4 bases and J lost 6 bases. The length of the CDR3 is 16 residues. The germline gives CDR1 MNHEY, CDR2 SVGEGT. In DNA form, the CDR3 reads TGTGCCAGCAGTTCCACTAGCGGGGGGCTCCCCGGGGAGCTGTTTTTT. Translating it yields CASSSTSGGLPGELFF.

There are many counts of this clonotype. The chain employs TRBV7-2 and TRBJ1-1; D is uncertain. Germline lookup yields CDR1 SGHTA and CDR2 FQGNSA. The CDR3 totals 16 residues. Between the trimmed V and J ends, which lost 2 bases and 3 bases, there was a span of 16 bases. The DNA for the CDR3 is TGTGCCAGCAGCTTACAGGCCCTGGGCCTGTACACTGAAGCTTTCTTT. As protein: CASSLQALGLYTEAFF.

Ten or more counts support this clonotype. The chain carries TRBV7-2 and TRBJ1-4; D gene unclear. The CDR3 contains 15 residues. Germline CDR1 and CDR2: SGHTA and FQGNSA. The V end was cut by 0 bases, the J end by 4 bases, with 9 bases between. CDR3 sequence (DNA): TGTGCCAGCAGCTTAGCCCCCTCAGTTAATGAAAAACTGTTTTTT. It codes for CASSLAPSVNEKLFF.

This clonotype came up many times. The chain recombines TRBV6-2 or TRBV6-3 with TRBJ2-3; D ambiguous. Germline loops: CDR1 MNHEY, CDR2 SVGEGT. V was pared by 7 bases and J by 0 bases, with 11 bases between. This CDR3 contains 14 residues. CDR3 DNA sequence: TGTGCCAGCAAACGACCCGGGAGCACAGATACGCAGTATTTT. It specifies CASKRPGSTDTQYF.

This clonotype was recorded a few times. Its ends do not fully match the called genes, so a read error is possible. The chain carries TRBV18 and TRBJ1-2; D uncertain. The CDR3 consists of 14 residues. CDR1 and CDR2 (germline): KGHSH, LQKENI. In nucleotides, the CDR3 is TGTGCCAGCACACCACAGTTGAGGGATCATGGCTACACCTTC. Protein: CASTPQLRDHGYTF.

This clonotype was seen at least ten times. The V and J genes are TRBV6-2 or TRBV6-3 and TRBJ2-2, with 8 bases that match TRBD2. The trim removed 5 bases at V and 6 bases at J, leaving 17 bases unmatched. This CDR3 spans 18 amino acids. Germline values: CDR1 MNHEY, CDR2 SVGEGT. CDR3 amino acids: CASSLGAGGRQHSGELFF. CDR3 DNA: TGTGCCAGCAGTCTCGGTGCGGGAGGTAGGCAGCACTCCGGGGAGCTGTTTTTT.